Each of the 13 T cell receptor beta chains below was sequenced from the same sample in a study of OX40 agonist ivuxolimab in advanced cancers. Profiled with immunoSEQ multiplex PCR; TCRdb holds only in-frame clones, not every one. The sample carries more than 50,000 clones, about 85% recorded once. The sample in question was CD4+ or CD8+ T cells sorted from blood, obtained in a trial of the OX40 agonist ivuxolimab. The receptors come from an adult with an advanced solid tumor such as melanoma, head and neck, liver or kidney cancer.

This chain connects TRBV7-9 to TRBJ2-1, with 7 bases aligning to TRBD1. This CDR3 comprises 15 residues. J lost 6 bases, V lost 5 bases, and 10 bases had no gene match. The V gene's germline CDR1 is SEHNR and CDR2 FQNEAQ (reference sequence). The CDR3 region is CASSHMNRGPNEQFF. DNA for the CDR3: TGTGCCAGCAGCCACATGAACAGGGGACCCAATGAGCAGTTCTTC.

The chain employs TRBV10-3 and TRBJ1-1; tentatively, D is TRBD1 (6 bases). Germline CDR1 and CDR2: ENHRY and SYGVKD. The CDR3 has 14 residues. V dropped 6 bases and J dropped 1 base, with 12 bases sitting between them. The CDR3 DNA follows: TGTGCCATCAGCTCCGGGACAAAGAACACTGAAGCTTTCTTT. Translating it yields CAISSGTKNTEAFF.

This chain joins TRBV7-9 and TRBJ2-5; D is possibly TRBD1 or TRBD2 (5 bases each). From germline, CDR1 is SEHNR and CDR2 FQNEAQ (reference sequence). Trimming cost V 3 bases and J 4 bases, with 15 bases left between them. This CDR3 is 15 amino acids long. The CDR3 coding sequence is TGTGCCAGCAGCTTCCGAGGGCAGGGTGGAGAGACCCAGTACTTC. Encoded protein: CASSFRGQGGETQYF.

The CDR3 sequence is CASGGSSKTQETQYF. Here the CDR3 DNA reads TGTGCCAGCGGGGGGAGTTCAAAAACCCAAGAGACCCAGTACTTC. The rearrangement uses TRBV2 and TRBJ2-5; perhaps TRBD2 as D (6 bases). Between the trimmed V and J ends, which lost 8 bases and 1 base, there was a span of 17 bases. This CDR3 region has 15 residues. CDR1 and CDR2 from the germline V gene are SNHLY and FYNNEI. Looking up the rest from reference TRBV2 and TRBJ2-5 gives the full variable domain: EPEVTQTPSHQVTQMGQEVILRCVPISNHLYFYWYRQILGQKVEFLVSFYNNEISEKSEIFDDQFSVERPDGSNFTLKIRSTKLEDSAMYFCASGGSSKTQETQYFGPGTRLLVL.

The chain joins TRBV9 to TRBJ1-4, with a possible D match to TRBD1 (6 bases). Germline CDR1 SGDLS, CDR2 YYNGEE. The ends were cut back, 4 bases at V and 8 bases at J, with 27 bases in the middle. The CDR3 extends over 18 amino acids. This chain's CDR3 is CASSHYDLTTGKDEKLFF. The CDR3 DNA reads TGTGCCAGCAGCCACTATGATCTAACCACAGGGAAGGACGAAAAACTGTTTTTT.

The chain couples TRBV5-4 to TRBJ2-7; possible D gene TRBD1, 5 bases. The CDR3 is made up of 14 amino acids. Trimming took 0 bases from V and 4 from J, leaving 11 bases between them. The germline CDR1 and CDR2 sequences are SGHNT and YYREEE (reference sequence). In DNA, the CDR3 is TGTGCCAGCAGCTTGGCGGGCAGGGTTTACGAGCAGTACTTC. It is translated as CASSLAGRVYEQYF. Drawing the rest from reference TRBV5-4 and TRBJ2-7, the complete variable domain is ETGVTQSPTHLIKTRGQQVTLRCSSQSGHNTVSWYQQALGQGPQFIFQYYREEENGRGNFPPRFSGLQFPNYSSELNVNALELDDSALYLCASSLAGRVYEQYFGPGTRLTVT.

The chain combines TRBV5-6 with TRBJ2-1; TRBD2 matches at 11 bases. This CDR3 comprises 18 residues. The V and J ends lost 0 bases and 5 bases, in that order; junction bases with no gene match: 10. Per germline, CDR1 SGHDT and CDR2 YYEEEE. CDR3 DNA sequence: TGTGCCAGCAGCTTGGTGGTAGCGGGGGGGCCTTCTAACAATGAGCAGTTCTTC. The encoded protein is CASSLVVAGGPSNNEQFF.

The CDR3 DNA is TGTGCCAGCTCCCGGGGGGCCACCTACAATGAGCAGTTCTTC. Protein sequence: CASSRGATYNEQFF. This chain uses TRBV7-2 with TRBJ2-1; D possibly corresponds to TRBD2 (7 bases). V lost 8 bases and J lost 2, with 13 bases in between. The CDR3 runs 14 residues. Looked up from germline, CDR1 is SGHTA and CDR2 is FQGNSA.

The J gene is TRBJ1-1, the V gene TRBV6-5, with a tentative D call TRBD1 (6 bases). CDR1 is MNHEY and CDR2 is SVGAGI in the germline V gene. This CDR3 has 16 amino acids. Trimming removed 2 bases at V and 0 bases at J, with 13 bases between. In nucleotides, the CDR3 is TGTGCCAGCAGTTACGAGGGGGTGGGGTTGAACACTGAAGCTTTCTTT. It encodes CASSYEGVGLNTEAFF.

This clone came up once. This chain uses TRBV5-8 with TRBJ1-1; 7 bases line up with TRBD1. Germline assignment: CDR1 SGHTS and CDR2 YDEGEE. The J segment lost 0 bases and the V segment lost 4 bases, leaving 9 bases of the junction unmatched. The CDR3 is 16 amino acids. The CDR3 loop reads CASSKKGQSLNTEAFF. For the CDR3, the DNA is TGTGCCAGCAGCAAGAAGGGACAGTCCTTGAACACTGAAGCTTTCTTT.

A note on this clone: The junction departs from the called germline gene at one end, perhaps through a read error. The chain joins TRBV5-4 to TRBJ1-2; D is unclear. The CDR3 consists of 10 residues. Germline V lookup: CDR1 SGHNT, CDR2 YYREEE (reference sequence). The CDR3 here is CASRSDSGPF. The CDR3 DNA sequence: TGTGCCAGCAGGTCTGATTCTGGGCCCTTC.

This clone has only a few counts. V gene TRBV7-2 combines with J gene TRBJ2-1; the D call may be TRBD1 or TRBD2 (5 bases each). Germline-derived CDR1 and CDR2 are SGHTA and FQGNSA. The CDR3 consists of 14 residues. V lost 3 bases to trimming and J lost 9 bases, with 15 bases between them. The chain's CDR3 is CASSFSRARGEQFF. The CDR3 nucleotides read TGTGCCAGCAGCTTTAGCAGGGCCCGGGGTGAGCAGTTCTTC.

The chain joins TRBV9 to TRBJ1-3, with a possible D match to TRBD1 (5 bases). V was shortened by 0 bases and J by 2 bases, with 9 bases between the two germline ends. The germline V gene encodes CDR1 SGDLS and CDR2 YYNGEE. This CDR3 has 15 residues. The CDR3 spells CASSVAQAPGNTIYF. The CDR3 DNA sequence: TGTGCCAGCAGCGTAGCACAGGCCCCTGGAAACACCATATATTTT. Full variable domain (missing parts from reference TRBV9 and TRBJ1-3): DSGVTQTPKHLITATGQRVTLRCSPRSGDLSVYWYQQSLDQGLQFLIQYYNGEERAKGNILERFSAQQFPDLHSELNLSSLELGDSALYFCASSVAQAPGNTIYFGEGSWLTVV.